This T cell receptor (beta chain) appears in the sequencing data of a study of blood T cell repertoires in COVID-19. Assay: immunoSEQ multiplex PCR; the TCRdb copy retains only in-frame clones and omits some. The sample lists around 56,000 clones, approximately 80% occurring once. The receptor was derived from a man between 60 and 70 years old with acute or convalescent COVID-19. What was sequenced was peripheral blood.

The CDR3 loop reads CTSSPSGGVKNIQYF. The CDR3 DNA reads as TGCACCAGCAGCCCCTCGGGGGGGGTCAAAAACATTCAGTACTTC. The rearrangement links TRBV1 to TRBJ2-4; the D segment call TRBD2 is taken from the table without a DNA check. TRBV1 has pseudogene status. This CDR3 contains 15 residues.